This T cell receptor (beta chain) was profiled in a study of CD8 T cells in Susac syndrome. The RNA, roughly 0.5 to 1 ug, was put through reverse transcription using random hexamers. TCRdb independently ran MiXCR on the immunoSEQ multiplex PCR reads; one entry per CDR3 protein. The top ten hold around 0.18% of the sample, which has 330,000 or so distinct CDR3 sequences, approximately 91% seen once. TEMRA cells were FACS-enriched and CD8+ and CD4+ T cells negatively isolated. Losses at the gene ends were 2 bases for V and 6 bases for J; bases not matched to a gene: 4. The CDR3 runs to 14 residues. In germline, CDR1 is SGHNT, CDR2 YYREEE (reference sequence).

The chain employs TRBV5-4 and TRBJ2-7, with 11 bases lining up with TRBD2. Source material: CD8+ T cells from PBMCs. The source is a human donor with multiple sclerosis. CDR3 region: CASSLGTSGVEQYF. CDR3 nucleotides: TGTGCCAGCAGCTTAGGGACTAGCGGCGTCGAGCAGTACTTC.